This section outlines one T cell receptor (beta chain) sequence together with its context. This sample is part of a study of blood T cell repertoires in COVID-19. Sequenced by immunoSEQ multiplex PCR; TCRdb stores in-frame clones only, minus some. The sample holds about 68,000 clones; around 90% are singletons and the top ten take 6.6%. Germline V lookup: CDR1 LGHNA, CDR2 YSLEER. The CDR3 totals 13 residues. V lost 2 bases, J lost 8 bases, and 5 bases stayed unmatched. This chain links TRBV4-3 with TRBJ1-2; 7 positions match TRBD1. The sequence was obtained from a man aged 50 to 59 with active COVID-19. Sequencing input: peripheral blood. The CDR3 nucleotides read TGCGCCAGCAGCCAAAACAGGGGAGGCGGCTACACCTTC. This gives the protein CASSQNRGGGYTF.